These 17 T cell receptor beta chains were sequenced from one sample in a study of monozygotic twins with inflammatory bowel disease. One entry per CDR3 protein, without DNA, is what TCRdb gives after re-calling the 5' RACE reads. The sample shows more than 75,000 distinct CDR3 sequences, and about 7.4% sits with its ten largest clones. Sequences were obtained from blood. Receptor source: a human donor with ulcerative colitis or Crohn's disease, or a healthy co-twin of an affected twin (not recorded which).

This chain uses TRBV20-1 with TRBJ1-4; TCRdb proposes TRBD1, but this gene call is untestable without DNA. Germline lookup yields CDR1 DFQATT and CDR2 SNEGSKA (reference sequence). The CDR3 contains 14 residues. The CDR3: CSAYPGSDNEKLFF.

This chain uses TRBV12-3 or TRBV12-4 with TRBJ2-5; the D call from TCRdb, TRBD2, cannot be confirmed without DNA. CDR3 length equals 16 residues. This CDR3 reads CASSPASGGRSETQYF.

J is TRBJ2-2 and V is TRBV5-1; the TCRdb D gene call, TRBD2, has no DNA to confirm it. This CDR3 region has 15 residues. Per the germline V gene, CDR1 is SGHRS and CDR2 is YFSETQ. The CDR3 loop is CASSWGTSSTGELFF.

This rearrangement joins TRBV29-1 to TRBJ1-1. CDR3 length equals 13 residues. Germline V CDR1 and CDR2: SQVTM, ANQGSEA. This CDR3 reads CSVVSPMNTEAFF.

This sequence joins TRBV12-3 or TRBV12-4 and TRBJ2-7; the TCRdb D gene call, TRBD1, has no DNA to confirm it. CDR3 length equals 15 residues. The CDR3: CASSHFRDSTYEQYF.

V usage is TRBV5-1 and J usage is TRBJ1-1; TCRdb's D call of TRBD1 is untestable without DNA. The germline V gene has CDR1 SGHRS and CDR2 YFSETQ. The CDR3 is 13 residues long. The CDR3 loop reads CASSLETGTEAFF.

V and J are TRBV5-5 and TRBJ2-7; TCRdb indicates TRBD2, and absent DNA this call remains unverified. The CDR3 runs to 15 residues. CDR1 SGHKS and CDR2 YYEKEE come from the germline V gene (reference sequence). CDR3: CASSLGAGGLYEQYF. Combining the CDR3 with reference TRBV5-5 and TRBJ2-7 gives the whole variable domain DAGVTQSPTHLIKTRGQQVTLRCSPISGHKSVSWYQQVLGQGPQFIFQYYEKEERGRGNFPDRFSARQFPNYSSELNVNALLLGDSALYLCASSLGAGGLYEQYFGPGTRLTVT.

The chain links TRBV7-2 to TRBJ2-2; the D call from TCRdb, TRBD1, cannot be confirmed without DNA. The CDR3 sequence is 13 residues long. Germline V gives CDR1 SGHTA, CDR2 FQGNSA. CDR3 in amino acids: CASSFGTTGELFF.

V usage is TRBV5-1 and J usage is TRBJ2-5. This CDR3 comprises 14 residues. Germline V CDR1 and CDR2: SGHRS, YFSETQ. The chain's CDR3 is CASSPDGYQETQYF.

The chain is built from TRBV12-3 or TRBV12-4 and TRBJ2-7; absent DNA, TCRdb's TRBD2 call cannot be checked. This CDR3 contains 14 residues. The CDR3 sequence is CASSFSPGRGEQYF.

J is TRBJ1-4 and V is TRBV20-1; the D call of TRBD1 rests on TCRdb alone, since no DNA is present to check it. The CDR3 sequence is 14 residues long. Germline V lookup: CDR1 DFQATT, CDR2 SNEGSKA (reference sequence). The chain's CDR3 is CSVPNPSTNEKLFF.

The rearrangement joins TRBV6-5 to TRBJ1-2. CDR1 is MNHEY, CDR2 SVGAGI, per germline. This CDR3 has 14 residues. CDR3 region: CASSYSDSIYGYTF.

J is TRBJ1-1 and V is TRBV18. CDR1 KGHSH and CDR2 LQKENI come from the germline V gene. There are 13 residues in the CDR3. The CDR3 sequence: CASRTGLNTEAFF.

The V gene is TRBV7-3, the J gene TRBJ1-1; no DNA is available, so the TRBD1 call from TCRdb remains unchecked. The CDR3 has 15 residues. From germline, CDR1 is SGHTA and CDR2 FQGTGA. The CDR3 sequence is CASSPEGTGNTEAFF.

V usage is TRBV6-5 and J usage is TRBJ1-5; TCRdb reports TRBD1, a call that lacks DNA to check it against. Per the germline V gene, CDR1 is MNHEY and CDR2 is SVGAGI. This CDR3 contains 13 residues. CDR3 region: CASSYGRNQPQHF.

The CDR3 loop reads CASSLVRSSYEQYF. The chain couples TRBV12-3 or TRBV12-4 to TRBJ2-7. This CDR3 region has 14 residues.

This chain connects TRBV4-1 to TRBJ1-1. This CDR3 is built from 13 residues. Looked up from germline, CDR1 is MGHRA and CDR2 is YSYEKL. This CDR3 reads CASSQLTDTEAFF.